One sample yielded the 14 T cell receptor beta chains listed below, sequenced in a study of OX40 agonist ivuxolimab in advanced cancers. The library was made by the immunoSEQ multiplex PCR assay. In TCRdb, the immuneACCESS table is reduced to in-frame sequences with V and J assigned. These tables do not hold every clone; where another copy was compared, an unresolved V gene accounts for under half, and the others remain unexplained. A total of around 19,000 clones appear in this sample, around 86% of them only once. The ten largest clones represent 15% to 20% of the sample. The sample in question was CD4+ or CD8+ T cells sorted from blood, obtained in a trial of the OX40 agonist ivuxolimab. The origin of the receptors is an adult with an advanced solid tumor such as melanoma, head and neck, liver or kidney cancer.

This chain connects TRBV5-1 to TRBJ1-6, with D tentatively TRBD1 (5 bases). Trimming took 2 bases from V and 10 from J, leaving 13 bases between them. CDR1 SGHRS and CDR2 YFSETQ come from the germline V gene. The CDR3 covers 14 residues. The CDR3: CASSFSRVDSPLHF. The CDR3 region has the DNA TGCGCCAGCAGCTTTTCCAGGGTGGACTCACCCCTCCACTTT.

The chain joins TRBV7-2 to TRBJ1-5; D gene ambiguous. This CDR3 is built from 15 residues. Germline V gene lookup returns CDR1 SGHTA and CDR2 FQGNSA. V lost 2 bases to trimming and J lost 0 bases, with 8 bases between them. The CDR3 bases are TGTGCCAGCAGCTTAACATCCGGTAGCAATCAGCCCCAGCATTTT. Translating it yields CASSLTSGSNQPQHF.

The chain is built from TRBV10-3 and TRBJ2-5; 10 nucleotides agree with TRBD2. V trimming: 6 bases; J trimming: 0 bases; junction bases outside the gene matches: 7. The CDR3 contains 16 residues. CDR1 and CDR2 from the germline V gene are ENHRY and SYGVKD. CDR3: CAISRTGTSDQETQYF. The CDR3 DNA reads TGTGCCATCAGCCGAACCGGGACTAGCGACCAAGAGACCCAGTACTTC.

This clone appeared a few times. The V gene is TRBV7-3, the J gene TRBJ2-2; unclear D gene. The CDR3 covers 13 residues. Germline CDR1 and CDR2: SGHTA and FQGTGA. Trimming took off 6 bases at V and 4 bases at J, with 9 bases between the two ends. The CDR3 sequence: CASSRLSTGELFF. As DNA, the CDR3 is TGTGCCAGCAGTCGACTTTCCACCGGGGAGCTGTTTTTT. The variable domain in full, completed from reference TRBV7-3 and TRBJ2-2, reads GAGVSQTPSNKVTEKGKYVELRCDPISGHTALYWYRQSLGQGPEFLIYFQGTGAADDSGLPNDRFFAVRPEGSVSTLKIQRTERGDSAVYLCASSRLSTGELFFGEGSRLTVL.

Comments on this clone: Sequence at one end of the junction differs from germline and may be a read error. The CDR3, as DNA: TGTGCTAGCAGCGGAGCCAGGTCGGTTCCTGAAGCTTTCTTT. Encoded protein: CASSGARSVPEAFF. The chain employs TRBV7-7 and TRBJ1-1; no reliable D call. CDR3 length: 14 amino acids. Germline assignment: CDR1 SSHAT and CDR2 FNYEAQ (reference sequence). The variable domain in full, with the rest retrieved from reference TRBV7-7 and TRBJ1-1, is GAGVSQSPRYKVTKRGQDVTLRCDPISSHATLYWYQQALGQGPEFLTYFNYEAQPDKSGLPSDRFSAERPEGSISTLTIQRTEQRDSAMYRCASSGARSVPEAFFGQGTRLTVV.

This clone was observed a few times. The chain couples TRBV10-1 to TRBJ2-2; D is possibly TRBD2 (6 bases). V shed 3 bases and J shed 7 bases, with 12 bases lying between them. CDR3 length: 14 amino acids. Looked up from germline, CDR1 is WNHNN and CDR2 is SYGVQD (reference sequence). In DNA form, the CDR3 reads TGCGCCAGCAGTGATGGAGGGAGTGTCGGGGAGCTGTTTTTT. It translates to CASSDGGSVGELFF.

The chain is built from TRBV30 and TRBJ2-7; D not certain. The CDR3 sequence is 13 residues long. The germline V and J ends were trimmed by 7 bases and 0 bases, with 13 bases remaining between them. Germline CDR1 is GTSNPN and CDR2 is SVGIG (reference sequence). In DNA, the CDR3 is TGTGCCTCTACACCCGGGCACTCCTACGAGCAGTACTTC. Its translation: CASTPGHSYEQYF.

The CDR3: CASSLSPGTEDSPLHF. The DNA of the CDR3 is TGTGCCAGCTCACTTTCTCCCGGGACAGAAGATTCACCCCTCCACTTT. The genes are TRBV18 and TRBJ1-6; the match to TRBD1 covers 7 bases. The CDR3 is made up of 16 amino acids. Per the germline V gene, CDR1 is KGHSH and CDR2 is LQKENI. V trimming: 4 bases; J trimming: 8 bases; junction bases outside the gene matches: 11.

Here the CDR3 reads CASSQDPLQGEKLFF. CDR3 coding DNA: TGTGCCAGCAGCCAAGACCCTTTACAGGGCGAAAAACTGTTTTTT. This sequence joins TRBV4-2 and TRBJ1-4, with a weak D call TRBD1 (6 bases). Germline CDR1 LGHNA, CDR2 YNFKEQ. This CDR3 is built from 15 residues. The germline V and J ends were trimmed by 0 bases and 8 bases, with 13 bases remaining between them.

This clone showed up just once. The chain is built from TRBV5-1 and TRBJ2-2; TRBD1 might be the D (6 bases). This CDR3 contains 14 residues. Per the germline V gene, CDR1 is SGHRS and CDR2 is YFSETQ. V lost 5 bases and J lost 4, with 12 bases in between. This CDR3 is CASRRATGTGELFF. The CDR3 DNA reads TGCGCCAGCAGAAGGGCGACAGGCACCGGGGAGCTGTTTTTT.

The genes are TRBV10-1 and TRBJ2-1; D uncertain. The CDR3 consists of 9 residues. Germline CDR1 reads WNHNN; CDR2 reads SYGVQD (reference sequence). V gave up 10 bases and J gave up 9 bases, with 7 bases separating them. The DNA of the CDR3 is TGCGCCACCCCCCGTGAGCAGTTCTTC. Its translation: CATPREQFF.

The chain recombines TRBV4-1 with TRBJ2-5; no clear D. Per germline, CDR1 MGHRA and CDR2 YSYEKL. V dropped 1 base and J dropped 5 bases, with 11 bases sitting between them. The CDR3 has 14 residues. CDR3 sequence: CASSQAIQWETQYF. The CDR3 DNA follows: TGCGCCAGCAGCCAAGCGATACAGTGGGAGACCCAGTACTTC.

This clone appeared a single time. This CDR3 is CASSPTGATNEKLFF. The CDR3 bases are TGTGCCAGCAGCCCCACAGGGGCAACTAATGAAAAACTGTTTTTT. The rearrangement uses TRBV7-3 and TRBJ1-4; TRBD1 matches at 7 bases. With V trimmed by 5 bases and J by 0 bases, 3 bases remained unmatched. CDR3 length: 15 amino acids. Per germline, CDR1 SGHTA and CDR2 FQGTGA.

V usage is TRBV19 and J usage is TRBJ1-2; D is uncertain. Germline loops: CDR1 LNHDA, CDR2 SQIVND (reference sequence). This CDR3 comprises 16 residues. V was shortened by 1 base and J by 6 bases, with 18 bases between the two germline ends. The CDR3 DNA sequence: TGTGCCAGTAGTATAGGGTCTAGGAGGGTTAGGGATGGCTACACCTTC. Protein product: CASSIGSRRVRDGYTF.